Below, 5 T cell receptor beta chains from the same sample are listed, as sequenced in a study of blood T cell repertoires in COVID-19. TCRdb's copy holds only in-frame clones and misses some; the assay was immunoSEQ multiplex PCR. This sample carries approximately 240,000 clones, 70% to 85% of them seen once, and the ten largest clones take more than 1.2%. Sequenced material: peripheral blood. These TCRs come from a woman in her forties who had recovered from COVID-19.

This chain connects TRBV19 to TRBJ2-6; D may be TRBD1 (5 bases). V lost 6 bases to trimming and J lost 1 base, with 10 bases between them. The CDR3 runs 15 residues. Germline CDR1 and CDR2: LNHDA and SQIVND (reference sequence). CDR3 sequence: CASRPTVSGANVLTF. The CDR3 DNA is TGTGCCAGTAGGCCGACAGTATCTGGGGCCAACGTCCTGACTTTC.

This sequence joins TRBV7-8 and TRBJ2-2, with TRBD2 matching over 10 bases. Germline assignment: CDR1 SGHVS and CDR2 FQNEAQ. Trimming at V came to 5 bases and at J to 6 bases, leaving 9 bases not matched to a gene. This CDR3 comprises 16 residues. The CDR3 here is CASSAPPSGGAGELFF. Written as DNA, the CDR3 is TGTGCCAGCAGCGCGCCCCCCAGCGGGGGGGCCGGGGAGCTGTTTTTT.

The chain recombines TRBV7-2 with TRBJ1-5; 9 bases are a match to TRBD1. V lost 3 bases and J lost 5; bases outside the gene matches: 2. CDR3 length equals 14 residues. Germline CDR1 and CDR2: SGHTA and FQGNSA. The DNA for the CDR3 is TGTGCCAGCAGCTTCAGGACAGGGGATCAGCCCCAGCATTTT. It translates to CASSFRTGDQPQHF.

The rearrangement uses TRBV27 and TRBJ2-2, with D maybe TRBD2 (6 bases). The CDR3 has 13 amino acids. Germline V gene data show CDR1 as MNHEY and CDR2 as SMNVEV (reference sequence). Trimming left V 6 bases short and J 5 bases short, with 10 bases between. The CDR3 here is CASRRAGTGELFF. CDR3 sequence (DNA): TGTGCCAGCAGAAGGGCGGGGACCGGGGAGCTGTTTTTT.

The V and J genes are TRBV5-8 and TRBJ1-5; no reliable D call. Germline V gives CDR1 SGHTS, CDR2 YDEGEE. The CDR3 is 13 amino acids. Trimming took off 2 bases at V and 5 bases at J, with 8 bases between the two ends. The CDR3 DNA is TGTGCCAGCAGCTTTTTATTTGATCAGCCCCAGCATTTT. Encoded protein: CASSFLFDQPQHF. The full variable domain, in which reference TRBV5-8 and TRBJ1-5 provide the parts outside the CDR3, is EAGVTQSPTHLIKTRGQQATLRCSPISGHTSVYWYQQALGLGLQFLLWYDEGEERNRGNFPPRFSGRQFPNYSSELNVNALELEDSALYLCASSFLFDQPQHFGDGTRLSIL.